One and the same sample provided the 31 T cell receptor beta chains below, sequenced in a study of CD8 T cells in ankylosing spondylitis. A single record per CDR3 protein comes from TCRdb applying MiXCR to the 5' RACE reads. The repertoire holds about 220,000 distinct CDR3 sequences, with about 7% as singletons. Study-wide results and caveats: A motif of under 10 highly homologous TCR beta variants was seen as apparently characteristic of ankylosing spondylitis blood.

No antigen has been identified for these receptors. The sample was blood, either unsorted or a sorted T cell fraction (not recorded which). The receptors come from a male donor with ankylosing spondylitis.

In its sample, this clonotype was seen many times. The rearrangement uses TRBV5-1 and TRBJ2-3, with 12 bases identical to TRBD2. The junction had 7 bases not matched to a gene; V was cut back by 0 bases and J by 2 bases. There are 18 residues in the CDR3. Germline V gives CDR1 SGHRS, CDR2 YFSETQ. Written as DNA, the CDR3 is TGCGCCAGCAGCTTGGAGATCGGACTAGCGGGATCCACAGATACGCAGTATTTT. Its translation is CASSLEIGLAGSTDTQYF.

V and J are TRBV29-1 and TRBJ2-2; unclear D gene. Trimming stripped 6 bases from V and 5 bases from J, with 13 bases between. CDR3 length: 13 amino acids. Germline V gene data show CDR1 as SQVTM and CDR2 as ANQGSEA. CDR3 residues: CSVIPTGTGELFF. In nucleotides, the CDR3 is TGCAGCGTGATACCGACGGGTACCGGGGAGCTGTTTTTT.

This clonotype appeared many times. The CDR3 DNA is TGCGCCAGCAGCCAGGAGCATGCAGGGAGAAACGAGCAGTACTTC. Translation: CASSQEHAGRNEQYF. This rearrangement joins TRBV4-3 to TRBJ2-7; D is possibly TRBD1 or TRBD2 (5 bases each). Trimming pared 3 bases from V and 5 bases from J, leaving 17 bases between. CDR3 length: 15 amino acids. The V gene's germline CDR1 is LGHNA and CDR2 YSLEER.

This clonotype was detected a few times. For the CDR3, the DNA is TGTGCCAGCAGCGACGAGCCGGGACTAGCGAAGTATGAGCAGTTCTTC. Encoded protein: CASSDEPGLAKYEQFF. The rearrangement uses TRBV7-9 and TRBJ2-1; TRBD2 aligns across 10 bases. CDR3 length: 16 amino acids. The V gene end was trimmed by 5 bases and the J gene end by 8 bases; junction bases not matched to a gene: 12. Germline assignment: CDR1 SEHNR and CDR2 FQNEAQ (reference sequence).

In this sample, this clonotype turned up many times. The chain carries TRBV6-5 and TRBJ1-2; D gene uncertain. Germline CDR1 MNHEY, CDR2 SVGAGI. The germline V and J ends were trimmed by 0 bases and 0 bases, with 17 bases remaining between them. This CDR3 is built from 18 residues. CDR3 region: CASSYSRASTIPNYGYTF. CDR3 DNA sequence: TGTGCCAGCAGTTACTCAAGGGCCAGCACAATCCCTAACTATGGCTACACCTTC.

This clonotype was recorded many times. The chain combines TRBV4-3 with TRBJ2-3, with 11 positions matching TRBD1. The CDR3 sequence is 18 residues long. Germline-derived CDR1 and CDR2 are LGHNA and YSLEER. V dropped 2 bases and J dropped 0; count of bases not matched to a gene: 7. The CDR3: CASSQRTGGYASTDTQYF. As DNA, the CDR3 is TGCGCCAGCAGCCAACGGACAGGGGGCTACGCGAGCACAGATACGCAGTATTTT.

This clonotype was counted a single time. A much larger clone lies a single base off, so this may be a read error. It is likely a read error, because the conserved phenylalanine at the end of the CDR3 is missing. CDR3 sequence reads: CASSTGQAIPVNNEQFL. The CDR3, as DNA: TGTGCCAGCAGTACCGGACAGGCCATCCCGGTCAACAATGAGCAGTTCCTC. V usage is TRBV11-1 and J usage is TRBJ2-1; 7 bases line up with TRBD1. This CDR3 comprises 17 residues. Germline V gene lookup returns CDR1 SGHAT and CDR2 FQDESV (reference sequence). The V gene end was trimmed by 6 bases and the J gene end by 5 bases; junction bases not matched to a gene: 16.

The gene calls are TRBV29-1 and TRBJ1-1; a weak D match, TRBD1 (6 bases). CDR3 length equals 12 residues. Germline lookup yields CDR1 SQVTM and CDR2 ANQGSEA. The ends were cut back, 6 bases at V and 0 bases at J, with 8 bases in the middle. The CDR3 coding sequence is TGCAGCGTCCGACAGGTGAACACTGAAGCTTTCTTT. Its translation is CSVRQVNTEAFF.

This clonotype was found many times. This chain uses TRBV29-1 with TRBJ1-2, with 7 positions matching TRBD1. Germline V gene data show CDR1 as SQVTM and CDR2 as ANQGSEA. V was clipped by 0 bases and J by 4 bases; unmatched bases: 8. The CDR3 has 15 amino acids. The CDR3 sequence: CSVEDERGLSYGYTF. The CDR3 DNA follows: TGCAGCGTTGAAGATGAGAGGGGGCTATCCTATGGCTACACCTTC.

With regard to this clonotype: This may stem from a read error, because a much larger clone lies one nucleotide away. The rearrangement links TRBV6-2 or TRBV6-3 to TRBJ1-5, with 10 bases identical to TRBD1. In germline, CDR1 is MNHEY, CDR2 SVGEGT. The CDR3 is 15 residues long. The CDR3 nucleotides are TGTACCAGCACTCACTGGACAGGGGGAAGTCAGCCCCAGCATTTT. Its protein is CTSTHWTGGSQPQHF.

This clonotype was recorded many times. The V call is TRBV5-1, the J call TRBJ2-5, with TRBD2 identical over 7 bases. Germline V CDR1 and CDR2: SGHRS, YFSETQ. There are 16 residues in the CDR3. The V segment lost 1 base and the J segment 2 bases; nucleotides outside the gene matches: 8. The CDR3 DNA sequence: TGCGCCAGCAGCTTGTTTTCAGAGGGAGGGCAAGAGACCCAGTACTTC. Its translation: CASSLFSEGGQETQYF.

The rearrangement uses TRBV4-3 and TRBJ2-1; D may be TRBD1 (6 bases). The CDR3 consists of 13 residues. Trimming shortened V by 4 bases and J by 9 bases, and 13 bases separated the two germline ends. Per the germline V gene, CDR1 is LGHNA and CDR2 is YSLEER. Written as DNA, the CDR3 is TGCGCCAGCAGCCGGACAGAGTATGGTGAGCAGTTCTTC. Residues: CASSRTEYGEQFF.

Ten or more counts support this clonotype. The genes are TRBV9 and TRBJ1-2; tentative D call: TRBD1 (6 bases). With 3 bases removed from V and 8 bases from J, the gap between germline ends came to 17 bases. This CDR3 has 14 residues. The germline gives CDR1 SGDLS, CDR2 YYNGEE. The CDR3 region is CASSARTAPGGYTF. CDR3 DNA sequence: TGTGCCAGCAGCGCGCGGACAGCCCCTGGGGGCTACACCTTC.

The V call is TRBV15, the J call TRBJ2-6, with a weak D call TRBD2 (5 bases). The ends were cut back, 4 bases at V and 0 bases at J, with 13 bases in the middle. Germline values: CDR1 LNHNV, CDR2 YYDKDF (reference sequence). There are 17 residues in the CDR3. The DNA of the CDR3 is TGTGCCACCAGCATGGGCCGGGGTGACTCTGGGGCCAACGTCCTGACTTTC. Encoded protein: CATSMGRGDSGANVLTF.

This clonotype was seen repeatedly, ten times or more. This rearrangement joins TRBV7-9 to TRBJ1-3; D remains ambiguous. This CDR3 spans 14 amino acids. The V gene's germline CDR1 is SEHNR and CDR2 FQNEAQ (reference sequence). V was pared by 5 bases and J by 4 bases, with 12 bases between. The DNA for the CDR3 is TGTGCCAGCAGCCTCCTGAGCCTAGGAAACACCATATATTTT. Protein sequence: CASSLLSLGNTIYF.

This clonotype was observed many times. This CDR3 is CASRGKPGGYTF. The CDR3 nucleotides read TGTGCCAGCAGGGGTAAGCCCGGTGGCTACACCTTC. This chain connects TRBV12-3 or TRBV12-4 to TRBJ1-2; no definite D call. The CDR3 consists of 12 residues. Trimming left V 6 bases short and J 7 bases short, with 12 bases between.

This clonotype was detected many times. This chain joins TRBV20-1 and TRBJ2-3, with a possible D match to TRBD1 (6 bases). Looked up from germline, CDR1 is DFQATT and CDR2 is SNEGSKA (reference sequence). The CDR3 length is 15 residues. V was shortened by 0 bases and J by 3 bases, with 13 bases between the two germline ends. The CDR3 is CSARDLDSVTDTQYF. The CDR3 DNA reads as TGCAGTGCTAGAGACCTGGACAGTGTAACAGATACGCAGTATTTT.

This chain connects TRBV7-6 to TRBJ2-7; a possible D gene is TRBD2 (6 bases). This CDR3 comprises 15 residues. Trimming shortened V by 2 bases and J by 2 bases, and 13 bases separated the two germline ends. The germline V gene has CDR1 SGHVS and CDR2 FNYEAQ. The CDR3 here is CASSLTTSRAYEQYF. CDR3 bases: TGTGCCAGCAGCTTAACAACTAGCCGAGCCTACGAGCAGTACTTC. The variable domain in full, completed from reference TRBV7-6 and TRBJ2-7, reads GAGVSQSPRYKVTKRGQDVALRCDPISGHVSLYWYRQALGQGPEFLTYFNYEAQQDKSGLPNDRFSAERPEGSISTLTIQRTEQRDSAMYRCASSLTTSRAYEQYFGPGTRLTVT.

This clonotype was seen only a few times. The CDR3 is CASGLQETKSNYGYTF. The CDR3, as DNA: TGTGCCAGCGGACTACAGGAAACCAAGAGCAACTATGGCTACACCTTC. V is TRBV2 and J is TRBJ1-2, with D perhaps TRBD1 (5 bases). There are 16 residues in the CDR3. V shed 8 bases and J shed 2 bases, with 21 bases lying between them. In germline, CDR1 is SNHLY, CDR2 FYNNEI. The full variable domain, completed using reference TRBV2 and TRBJ1-2, is EPEVTQTPSHQVTQMGQEVILRCVPISNHLYFYWYRQILGQKVEFLVSFYNNEISEKSEIFDDQFSVERPDGSNFTLKIRSTKLEDSAMYFCASGLQETKSNYGYTFGSGTRLTVV.

This clonotype was detected ten times or more. V usage is TRBV20-1 and J usage is TRBJ2-7; D is uncertain. V was clipped by 0 bases and J by 2 bases, with 11 bases between them. The V gene's germline CDR1 is DFQATT and CDR2 SNEGSKA (reference sequence). The CDR3 covers 14 residues. CDR3 nucleotides: TGCAGTGCTAGAGAAAGGCGTTCGCCCTACGAGCAGTACTTC. Amino acids: CSARERRSPYEQYF.

This clonotype has only a few counts. The chain is built from TRBV6-6 and TRBJ2-7; the D is unclear. Germline V CDR1 and CDR2: MNHNY, SVGAGI (reference sequence). Trimming pared 2 bases from V and 2 bases from J, leaving 7 bases between. This CDR3 contains 13 residues. CDR3 DNA: TGTGCCAGCAGTTACAGTAAACCCTACGAGCAGTACTTC. This codes for CASSYSKPYEQYF.

In nucleotides, the CDR3 is TGTGCCAGCAGCGGCGGACAGAGCTTGGATACGCAGTATTTT. Translation: CASSGGQSLDTQYF. The chain uses TRBV9 and TRBJ2-3; D is perhaps TRBD1 (6 bases). Germline-derived CDR1 and CDR2 are SGDLS and YYNGEE. With 3 bases removed from V and 6 bases from J, the gap between germline ends came to 14 bases. This CDR3 contains 14 residues.

This clonotype was recorded at least ten times. The rearrangement links TRBV5-1 to TRBJ2-1; D is uncertain. V was shortened by 0 bases and J by 7 bases, with 11 bases between the two germline ends. Germline CDR1 is SGHRS and CDR2 is YFSETQ. The CDR3 is made up of 14 amino acids. CDR3 coding DNA: TGCGCCAGCAGCTTGGGGCCTCCCCCAAATGAGCAGTTCTTC. It translates to CASSLGPPPNEQFF.

The rearrangement joins TRBV7-9 to TRBJ1-2; D is unresolved. This CDR3 comprises 13 residues. The germline V and J ends were trimmed by 7 bases and 2 bases, with 11 bases remaining between them. CDR1 SEHNR and CDR2 FQNEAQ come from the germline V gene (reference sequence). The CDR3 sequence is CASTLVGNYGYTF. CDR3 bases: TGTGCCAGCACTCTCGTGGGGAACTATGGCTACACCTTC.

This clonotype was found many times. The V call is TRBV20-1, the J call TRBJ1-5, with 12 nucleotides matching TRBD1. Trimming at V came to 2 bases and at J to 4 bases, leaving 15 bases not matched to a gene. Germline-derived CDR1 and CDR2 are DFQATT and SNEGSKA (reference sequence). The CDR3 length is 19 residues. Here the CDR3 reads CSARSYRDRGRSSNQPQHF. CDR3 DNA sequence: TGCAGTGCTAGATCCTACCGGGACAGGGGGCGGTCATCAAATCAGCCCCAGCATTTT.

This clonotype was recorded many times. The chain has TRBV5-1 and TRBJ2-1; D may be TRBD2 (5 bases). Germline V gene sequence: CDR1 SGHRS, CDR2 YFSETQ. Trimming removed 5 bases from V and 4 bases from J, with 16 bases in between. The CDR3 is 15 amino acids. The CDR3 spells CASSPIASSYNEQFF. CDR3 in DNA: TGCGCCAGCAGTCCCATAGCGTCGAGTTACAATGAGCAGTTCTTC. Complete variable domain (other parts from reference TRBV5-1 and TRBJ2-1): KAGVTQTPRYLIKTRGQQVTLSCSPISGHRSVSWYQQTPGQGLQFLFEYFSETQRNKGNFPGRFSGRQFSNSRSEMNVSTLELGDSALYLCASSPIASSYNEQFFGPGTRLTVL.

This clonotype was seen many times. This chain connects TRBV6-5 to TRBJ2-7, with D unresolved. V lost 0 bases, J lost 7 bases, and 10 bases lay in between. The germline CDR1 and CDR2 sequences are MNHEY and SVGAGI. The CDR3 runs 13 residues. CDR3 protein: CASSYSTGWEQYF. In nucleotides, the CDR3 is TGTGCCAGCAGTTACTCGACCGGATGGGAGCAGTACTTC.

The chain uses TRBV4-3 and TRBJ1-1; a weak D match, TRBD1 (5 bases). Germline loops: CDR1 LGHNA, CDR2 YSLEER. V was pared by 7 bases and J by 7 bases, with 19 bases between. The CDR3 runs 14 residues. The CDR3 sequence: CASKRGSRINEAFF. CDR3 in DNA: TGCGCCAGCAAGCGGGGGTCCCGCATCAATGAAGCTTTCTTT.

This clonotype was picked up many times. The chain is built from TRBV6-5 and TRBJ2-5, with TRBD2 matching 9 bases. This CDR3 has 16 amino acids. V was pared by 4 bases and J by 4 bases, with 10 bases of the junction left unmatched. Germline CDR1 MNHEY, CDR2 SVGAGI. CDR3 loop: CASSWGAGGPSETQYF. The CDR3 DNA reads TGTGCCAGCAGTTGGGGGGCGGGAGGGCCGTCAGAGACCCAGTACTTC.

This clonotype occurred many times. J is TRBJ2-3 and V is TRBV4-3; the match to TRBD2 covers 16 bases. CDR1 and CDR2 (germline): LGHNA, YSLEER. This CDR3 contains 19 residues. With 3 bases clipped from V and 0 bases from J, the junction kept 6 bases outside the gene matches. In DNA form, the CDR3 reads TGCGCCAGCAGCCATAGCCCGGGACTAGCGGGAGGGAGCACAGATACGCAGTATTTT. Its protein is CASSHSPGLAGGSTDTQYF.

The table lists this clonotype with many counts. The V call is TRBV10-3, the J call TRBJ2-7; tentatively, D is TRBD2 (5 bases). The V end lost 4 bases, the J end lost 3 bases, and 7 bases lay between the germline ends. The germline CDR1 and CDR2 sequences are ENHRY and SYGVKD. The CDR3 spans 12 residues. The CDR3 sequence is CAISAGSYEQYF. CDR3 bases: TGTGCCATCAGTGCGGGGAGCTACGAGCAGTACTTC.